This T cell receptor (beta chain) was retrieved from a study of tissue T cells after allogeneic stem cell transplantation (dated by TCRdb to about 2022). With respect to the entire study: Using research autopsies of patients with and without GVHD, plus mouse models of GVHD, the study profiled TCR beta repertoires across many tissues. On the human side, the study was prospective and observational, with no blinding or randomization. Overall results and qualifications from the work: In both patients and mice, T cells from blood and spleen picked up only a limited part of the TCR repertoire that was detected in tissues. A small and clinically heterogeneous patient cohort was studied, and sampling depth was acknowledged as a limitation. Which tissue TCRs were alloreactive or antigen-specific was not determined in the study, and some clones might have been persisting host cells. Only a few T cell clones appeared in more than one patient, yet motif-based clustering showed tissue-specific repertoire signatures that were shared between patients. Within patients, how anatomically similar tissues were was a major factor shaping TCR repertoire composition, regardless of disease or transplant status.

Concerning this clone: Its specific antigen is unknown. For this mouse receptor, gene names and germline sequences are murine. The read gets to within 1 residue of the CDR3 end, and the germline J gene fills in the rest.

Per the publication, the time point label means: mouse harvest day 7 after allogeneic transplant. Each mouse graft, delivered by tail vein injection, combined 10^6 splenic CD5+ T cells with 10^7 T-cell-depleted bone marrow cells. To model GVHD in mice, a major MHC-mismatch B6 (H2b) into BALB/c (H2d) model was used, and tissues were profiled at day 7 or 14. On day 7 or 14 post-transplant, mouse tissues and retro-orbital blood were harvested with separate sterile tools for each animal, and livers were flushed beforehand. Before genomic DNA isolation with the DNeasy Blood & Tissue Kit, mouse tissues were minced using razor blades in buffered saline. The trim is 0 bases for V and 4 bases for J, with a gap of 5 bases between the germline ends. The CDR3 covers 13 residues, taking in both the cysteine and the phenylalanine. Of the CDR3's DNA, 36 bases were read; they are in frame from base 1. CDR1 and CDR2, looked up from the germline V gene, are NNHDY and SYVADS.

Receptor amplification or capture employed the immunoSEQ multiplex PCR assay. TCRbeta CDR3 sequencing was done by Adaptive Biotechnologies at survey depth, reporting CDR3 sequences, V/J genes, productive frequency and template counts. Amplification of TCR beta CDR3 regions started from genomic DNA instead of RNA. The authors' analysis ran thus. Pairwise repertoire overlap between tissues was quantified with Jensen-Shannon divergence, where 1 means complete divergence and 0 identical. Tissues were clustered by single-linkage agglomerative hierarchical clustering of pairwise JSD values and displayed as dendrograms. GLIPH2 was run on all patient samples with simulation_depth 1000, kmer_min_depth 3, cdr3_length_cutoff 8, keeping groups with more than two unique CDR3s. A standardized tissue-overlap score was generated by extrapolating Jaccard GLIPH-group overlap across patients to a standard repertoire size of 1000 clones. Linear mixed-effect models, with tissue included as a fixed effect and individual included as a random effect, were used to assess associations of diversity with clinical or experimental variables. TCRdb took over this immuneACCESS table, retaining in-frame rearrangements with V and J assigned. Such tables are incomplete; in checked studies, under half of the missing clones stem from an unresolved V gene, and the remainder is unexplained. V, J and clone size are taken as reported in that table, and D and trimming were inferred from the DNA itself. This sample lists 8,900 or so clones; approximately 45% were detected once. Approximately 2% of the sample rests with the top ten.

The rearranged chain carries TRBV13-3 and TRBJ1-3; the D gene is not confidently resolved. This TCR was recovered from a female BALB/c mouse given C57BL/6 T cells with graft-versus-host disease after an allogeneic hematopoietic cell transplant. Sample: skin. CDR3 DNA, as far as it was read: TGTGCCAGCAGTGATGACAGAGGAAATACGCTCTAT. This encodes CASSDDRGNTLY. In full, the CDR3 is CASSDDRGNTLYF.